Here is one T cell receptor beta chain with its context. What it recognizes is unknown. The entry originates in a study of cytomegalovirus exposure and HLA in healthy donors. Study-wide findings and caveats: Some V segments (TRBV6-2 and TRBV6-3 among them) were excluded as indistinguishable. A cluster of highly shared sequence variants was likely a sequencing artifact. Roughly even sequencing depth across donors was the assumption behind the presence/absence analyses. The classifier reportedly diagnosed cytomegalovirus status with high specificity and sensitivity.

CDR3 length: 12 residues. Trimming took off 4 bases at V and 0 bases at J, with 4 bases between the two ends. Per germline, CDR1 SGHDT and CDR2 YYEEEE. 13 Jbeta primers and 60 Vbeta primers were used for the PCR. Some clones are missing from TCRdb's copy, which holds only in-frame ones; the method was immunoSEQ multiplex PCR. The table includes just over 85,000 clones, approximately 83% detected once. This receptor was identified in a man aged 35-49 years in good health and CMV-seronegative. Sequenced material: PBMCs. This chain links TRBV5-6 with TRBJ1-2; D gene uncertain. The CDR3, as DNA: TGTGCCAGCAGCCCTTCTAACTATGGCTACACCTTC. Residues: CASSPSNYGYTF. Looking up the rest from reference TRBV5-6 and TRBJ1-2 gives the full variable domain: DAGVTQSPTHLIKTRGQQVTLRCSPKSGHDTVSWYQQALGQGPQFIFQYYEEEERQRGNFPDRFSGHQFPNYSSELNVNALLLGDSALYLCASSPSNYGYTFGSGTRLTVV.